The 15 T cell receptor beta chains listed next were all sequenced from one sample in a study of T cells in Graves' hyperthyroidism and ophthalmopathy. RNA transcripts gave rise to amplified TCR beta CDR3 regions. The study used the HTBI primer set for a first-round RT-PCR of the TCR CDR3. One entry per CDR3 protein results from TCRdb running MiXCR on the multiplex PCR reads. The table records approximately 740,000 distinct CDR3 sequences, 12% to 15% of them present only once. Specimen: blood. These TCRs come from a woman between 18 and 29 years old with Graves' hyperthyroidism.

The chain is built from TRBV12-3 or TRBV12-4 and TRBJ2-3, with D possibly TRBD1 on 6 matching bases. Trimming pared 4 bases from V and 3 bases from J, leaving 11 bases between. The CDR3 is made up of 14 amino acids. The CDR3 reads CASSSYRATDTQYF. CDR3 DNA sequence: TGTGCCAGCAGTTCATACAGGGCAACAGATACGCAGTATTTT.

This clonotype has ten or more counts. The chain has TRBV7-9 and TRBJ2-1; D tentatively fits TRBD1 or TRBD2 (5 bases each). The CDR3 spans 18 residues. Germline CDR1 SEHNR, CDR2 FQNEAQ (reference sequence). V was shortened by 2 bases and J by 4 bases, with 21 bases between the two germline ends. The CDR3 here is CASSLREQGTPKYNEQFF. CDR3 DNA: TGTGCCAGCAGCTTAAGGGAACAAGGGACGCCGAAATACAATGAGCAGTTCTTC.

This clonotype was detected many times. V gene TRBV28 combines with J gene TRBJ2-1; 10 bases fit TRBD2. Germline V CDR1 and CDR2: MDHEN, SYDVKM. The CDR3 has 14 amino acids. Trimming removed 7 bases from V and 7 bases from J; junction bases left unmatched: 7. This CDR3 is CASTWGSGGNEQFF. CDR3 DNA: TGTGCCAGCACCTGGGGTAGCGGGGGGAATGAGCAGTTCTTC.

The V call is TRBV3-1, the J call TRBJ2-3; the D is unclear. V lost 0 bases, J lost 5 bases, and 12 bases lay in between. This CDR3 has 15 residues. Germline CDR1 reads LGHDT; CDR2 reads YNNKEL (reference sequence). The CDR3 sequence: CASSQDPLTRDTQYF. CDR3 sequence (DNA): TGTGCCAGCAGCCAAGACCCTTTGACCCGAGATACGCAGTATTTT.

The chain joins TRBV2 to TRBJ2-7, with D possibly matching TRBD2 (5 bases). This CDR3 is 14 amino acids long. Germline V CDR1 and CDR2: SNHLY, FYNNEI. The ends were cut back, 7 bases at V and 0 bases at J, with 13 bases in the middle. The CDR3 DNA follows: TGTGCCAGCACTTGGAGGAAAAGCTCCTACGAGCAGTACTTC. This gives the protein CASTWRKSSYEQYF. The whole variable domain, filled in from reference TRBV2 and TRBJ2-7, reads EPEVTQTPSHQVTQMGQEVILRCVPISNHLYFYWYRQILGQKVEFLVSFYNNEISEKSEIFDDQFSVERPDGSNFTLKIRSTKLEDSAMYFCASTWRKSSYEQYFGPGTRLTVT.

This clonotype was observed a few times. The rearrangement links TRBV29-1 to TRBJ2-1; a possible D gene is TRBD2 (6 bases). V was clipped by 7 bases and J by 4 bases, with 14 bases between them. Looked up from germline, CDR1 is SQVTM and CDR2 is ANQGSEA. This CDR3 contains 13 residues. This chain's CDR3 is CSAGTRSYNEQFF. The CDR3 DNA sequence: TGCAGCGCCGGGACTCGCTCTTACAATGAGCAGTTCTTC.

This clonotype was recorded many times. The chain carries TRBV6-6 and TRBJ2-1; maybe TRBD2 (6 bases). V lost 2 bases and J lost 0, with 8 bases in between. The CDR3 extends over 15 amino acids. CDR1 is MNHNY, CDR2 SVGAGI, per germline (reference sequence). CDR3 loop: CASSYRRDSYNEQFF. CDR3 coding DNA: TGTGCCAGCAGTTACAGGCGGGACTCCTACAATGAGCAGTTCTTC.

The chain is built from TRBV19 and TRBJ1-5; the D gene is possibly TRBD1 (6 bases). The germline CDR1 and CDR2 sequences are LNHDA and SQIVND (reference sequence). The CDR3 extends over 18 amino acids. Trimming left V 6 bases short and J 5 bases short, with 26 bases between. Here the CDR3 DNA reads TGTGCCAGTAGCATTCGGTCGATGAGACGAAGGGGGGATCAGCCCCAGCATTTT. Residues: CASSIRSMRRRGDQPQHF.

A few counts support this clonotype. The V call is TRBV30, the J call TRBJ2-7; either TRBD1 or TRBD2 may supply D (5 bases each). This CDR3 has 15 amino acids. Germline V lookup: CDR1 GTSNPN, CDR2 SVGIG (reference sequence). Deletions cut 1 base from V and 4 bases from J, with 17 bases between. CDR3 sequence (DNA): TGTGCCTGGAGTGGGGGGAACCCAGCGAAATACGAGCAGTACTTC. As protein: CAWSGGNPAKYEQYF.

The chain links TRBV12-3 or TRBV12-4 to TRBJ1-2; unclear D gene. The V end was cut by 7 bases, the J end by 1 base, with 22 bases between. The CDR3 is 17 amino acids. The CDR3 loop reads CASNSHEVVSFNYGYTF. The CDR3 DNA is TGTGCCAGCAATTCCCACGAGGTAGTCAGCTTTAACTATGGCTACACCTTC.

V gene TRBV6-2 or TRBV6-3 combines with J gene TRBJ2-1; D is possibly TRBD2 (5 bases). The CDR3 has 16 amino acids. Germline loops: CDR1 MNHEY, CDR2 SVGEGT. Trimming pared 1 base from V and 0 bases from J, leaving 10 bases between. CDR3 bases: TGTGCCAGCAGTTACTTTCAGCGGAGCTCCTACAATGAGCAGTTCTTC. It yields the protein CASSYFQRSSYNEQFF.

This clonotype appeared a few times. With a much larger clone just one base away, this may be a read error. The chain links TRBV3-1 to TRBJ2-4, with 9 nucleotides matching TRBD2. Trimming removed 3 bases from V and 4 bases from J; junction bases left unmatched: 4. CDR1 and CDR2 from the germline V gene are LGHDT and YNNKEL (reference sequence). The CDR3 totals 15 residues. CDR3 residues: CASSHYSGGKNIQYF. In DNA, the CDR3 is TGTGCCAGCAGCCATTACAGCGGGGGGAAAAACATTCAGTACTTC.

The rearrangement joins TRBV7-3 to TRBJ1-2, with a weak D call TRBD1 (6 bases). CDR1 is SGHTA and CDR2 is FQGTGA in the germline V gene. This CDR3 has 13 residues. Trimming removed 2 bases from V and 6 bases from J, with 10 bases in between. CDR3 in amino acids: CASSLYPGDGYTF. As DNA, the CDR3 is TGTGCCAGCAGCTTATACCCAGGGGATGGCTACACCTTC.

This chain connects TRBV7-8 to TRBJ2-1; no clear D. The CDR3 is made up of 14 amino acids. V dropped 1 base and J dropped 6 bases, with 10 bases sitting between them. Germline-derived CDR1 and CDR2 are SGHVS and FQNEAQ. CDR3 sequence reads: CASSLVNSPNEQFF. The CDR3, as DNA: TGTGCCAGCAGCTTAGTCAATAGCCCCAATGAGCAGTTCTTC.

This clonotype has a count of ten or more. The V gene is TRBV4-3, the J gene TRBJ2-3, with 9 bases that match TRBD2. Losses at the gene ends were 1 base for V and 3 bases for J; bases not matched to a gene: 8. CDR3 length equals 17 residues. CDR1 LGHNA and CDR2 YSLEER come from the germline V gene. CDR3 sequence: CASSQVALAGFTDTQYF. The CDR3 DNA reads as TGCGCCAGCAGCCAAGTAGCGCTAGCGGGATTTACAGATACGCAGTATTTT.